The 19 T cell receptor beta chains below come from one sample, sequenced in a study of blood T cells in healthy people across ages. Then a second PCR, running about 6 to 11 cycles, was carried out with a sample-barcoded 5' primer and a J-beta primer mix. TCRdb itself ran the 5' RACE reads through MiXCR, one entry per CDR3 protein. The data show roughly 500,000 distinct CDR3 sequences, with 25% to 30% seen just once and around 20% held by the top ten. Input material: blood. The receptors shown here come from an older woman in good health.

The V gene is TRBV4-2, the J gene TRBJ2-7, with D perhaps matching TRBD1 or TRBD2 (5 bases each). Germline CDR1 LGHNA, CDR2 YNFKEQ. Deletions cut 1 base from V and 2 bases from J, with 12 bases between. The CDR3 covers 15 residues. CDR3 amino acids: CASSQAGTATYEQYF. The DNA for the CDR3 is TGTGCCAGCAGCCAAGCCGGGACGGCGACCTACGAGCAGTACTTC.

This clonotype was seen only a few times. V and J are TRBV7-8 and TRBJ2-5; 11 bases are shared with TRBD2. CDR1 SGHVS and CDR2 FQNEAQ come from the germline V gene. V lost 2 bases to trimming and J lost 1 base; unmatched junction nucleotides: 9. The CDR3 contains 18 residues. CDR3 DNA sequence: TGTGCCAGCAGCTTATCGATAGCGGGGGGGACTCTCCAAGAGACCCAGTACTTC. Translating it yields CASSLSIAGGTLQETQYF.

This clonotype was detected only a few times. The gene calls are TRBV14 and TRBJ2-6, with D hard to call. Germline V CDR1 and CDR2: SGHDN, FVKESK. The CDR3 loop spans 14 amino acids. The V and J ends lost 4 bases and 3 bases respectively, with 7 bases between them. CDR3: CASSRSYGANVLTF. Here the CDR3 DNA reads TGTGCCAGCAGCCGCAGTTATGGGGCCAACGTCCTGACTTTC.

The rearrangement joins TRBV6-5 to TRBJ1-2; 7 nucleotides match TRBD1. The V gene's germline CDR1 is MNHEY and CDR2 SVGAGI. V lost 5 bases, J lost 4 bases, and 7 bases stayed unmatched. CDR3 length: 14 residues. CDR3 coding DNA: TGTGCCAGCAGTCAGGCGACAGGGCGCTATGGCTACACCTTC. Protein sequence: CASSQATGRYGYTF.

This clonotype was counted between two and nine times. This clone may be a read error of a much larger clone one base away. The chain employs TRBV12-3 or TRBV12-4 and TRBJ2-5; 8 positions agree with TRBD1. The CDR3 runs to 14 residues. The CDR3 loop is CGSSLQGGRETQYF. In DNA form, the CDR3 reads TGTGGCAGCAGTTTACAGGGGGGCAGGGAGACCCAGTACTTC.

CDR3 sequence reads: CASSLELAGGRRGSSTDTQYF. In DNA form, the CDR3 reads TGTGCCAGCAGCTTAGAGCTAGCGGGGGGGCGGCGAGGATCAAGCACAGATACGCAGTATTTT. The chain carries TRBV11-2 and TRBJ2-3; TRBD2 matches 12 bases. This CDR3 has 21 residues. Germline V gene data show CDR1 as SGHAT and CDR2 as FQNNGV. The V gene end was trimmed by 0 bases and the J gene end by 0 bases; junction bases not matched to a gene: 13.

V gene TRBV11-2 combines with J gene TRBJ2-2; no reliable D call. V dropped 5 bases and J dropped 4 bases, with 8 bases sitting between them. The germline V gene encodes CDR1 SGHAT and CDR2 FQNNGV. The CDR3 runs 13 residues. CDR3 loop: CASSEQSTGELFF. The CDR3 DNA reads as TGTGCCAGCAGCGAGCAAAGCACCGGGGAGCTGTTTTTT.

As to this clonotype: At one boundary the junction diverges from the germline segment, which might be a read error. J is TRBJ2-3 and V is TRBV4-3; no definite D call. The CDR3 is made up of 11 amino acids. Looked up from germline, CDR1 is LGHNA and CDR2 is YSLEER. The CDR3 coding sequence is TGCGCCAGCAGCCAAGAATCTAATTATCCGTTT. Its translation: CASSQESNYPF.

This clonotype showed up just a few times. CDR3 loop: CSARDDRESSYNSPLHF. CDR3 DNA sequence: TGCAGTGCTAGAGACGACCGGGAGAGCTCCTATAATTCACCCCTCCACTTT. The rearrangement joins TRBV20-1 to TRBJ1-6; no clear D gene. Between the trimmed V and J ends, which lost 0 bases and 0 bases, there was a span of 12 bases. Germline V gene lookup returns CDR1 DFQATT and CDR2 SNEGSKA (reference sequence). The CDR3 contains 17 residues.

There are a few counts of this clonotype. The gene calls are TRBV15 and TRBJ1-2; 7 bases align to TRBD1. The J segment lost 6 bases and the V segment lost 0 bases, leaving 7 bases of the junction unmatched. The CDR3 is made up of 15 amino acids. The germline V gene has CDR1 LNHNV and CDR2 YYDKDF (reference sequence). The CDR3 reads CATSRDTGVFDGYTF. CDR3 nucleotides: TGTGCCACCAGCAGAGATACAGGGGTTTTCGATGGCTACACCTTC.

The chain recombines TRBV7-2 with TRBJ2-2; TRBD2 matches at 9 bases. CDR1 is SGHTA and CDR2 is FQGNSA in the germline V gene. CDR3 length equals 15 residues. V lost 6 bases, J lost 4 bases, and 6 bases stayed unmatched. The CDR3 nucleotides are TGTGCCAGCAGTCGCGGGGGGGCCGGCACCGGGGAGCTGTTTTTT. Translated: CASSRGGAGTGELFF.

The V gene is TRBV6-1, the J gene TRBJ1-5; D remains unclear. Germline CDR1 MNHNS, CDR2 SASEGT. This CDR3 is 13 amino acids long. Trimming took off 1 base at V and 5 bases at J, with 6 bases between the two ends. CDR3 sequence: CASSEGSYQPQHF. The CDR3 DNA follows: TGTGCCAGCAGTGAAGGGTCCTATCAGCCCCAGCATTTT.

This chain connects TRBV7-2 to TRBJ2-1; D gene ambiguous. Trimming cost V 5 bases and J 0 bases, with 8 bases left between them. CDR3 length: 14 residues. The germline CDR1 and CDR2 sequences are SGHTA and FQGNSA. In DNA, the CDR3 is TGTGCCAGCAGCCAACAAAGCTCCTACAATGAGCAGTTCTTC. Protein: CASSQQSSYNEQFF.

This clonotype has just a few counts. CDR3 residues: CASSSPNNEQFF. CDR3 sequence (DNA): TGCGCCAGCAGCTCTCCTAACAATGAGCAGTTCTTC. This rearrangement joins TRBV4-1 to TRBJ2-1; D is uncertain. Looked up from germline, CDR1 is MGHRA and CDR2 is YSYEKL. There are 12 residues in the CDR3. The V end lost 5 bases, the J end lost 5 bases, and 7 bases lay between the germline ends.

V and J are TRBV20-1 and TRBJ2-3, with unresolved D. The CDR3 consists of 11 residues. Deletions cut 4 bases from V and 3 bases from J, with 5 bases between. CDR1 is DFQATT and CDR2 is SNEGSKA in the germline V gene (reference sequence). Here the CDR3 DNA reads TGCAGTGCTACCAGGACAGATACGCAGTATTTT. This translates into CSATRTDTQYF.

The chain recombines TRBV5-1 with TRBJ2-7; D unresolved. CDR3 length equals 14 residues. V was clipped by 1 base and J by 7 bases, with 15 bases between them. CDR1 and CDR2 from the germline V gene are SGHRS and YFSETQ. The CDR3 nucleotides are TGCGCCAGCAGCTTGAAAACGGAACCTTGGGAGCAGTACTTC. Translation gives CASSLKTEPWEQYF. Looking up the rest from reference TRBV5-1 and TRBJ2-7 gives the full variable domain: KAGVTQTPRYLIKTRGQQVTLSCSPISGHRSVSWYQQTPGQGLQFLFEYFSETQRNKGNFPGRFSGRQFSNSRSEMNVSTLELGDSALYLCASSLKTEPWEQYFGPGTRLTVT.

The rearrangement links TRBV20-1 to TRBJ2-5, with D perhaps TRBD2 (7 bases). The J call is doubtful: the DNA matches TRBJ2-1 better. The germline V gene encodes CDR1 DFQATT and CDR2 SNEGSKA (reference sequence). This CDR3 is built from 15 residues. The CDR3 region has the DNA TGCAGTGCCACGTTGGGGGGGGCCCGCAGAGGTGAGCAGTTCTTC. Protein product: CSATLGGARRGEQFF.

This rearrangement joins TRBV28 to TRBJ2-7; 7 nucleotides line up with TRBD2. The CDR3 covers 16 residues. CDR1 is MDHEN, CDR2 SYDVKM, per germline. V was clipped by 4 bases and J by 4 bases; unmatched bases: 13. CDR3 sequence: CASSWRGRPGRYEQYF. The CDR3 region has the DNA TGTGCCAGCAGTTGGAGGGGACGCCCCGGGAGGTACGAGCAGTACTTC.

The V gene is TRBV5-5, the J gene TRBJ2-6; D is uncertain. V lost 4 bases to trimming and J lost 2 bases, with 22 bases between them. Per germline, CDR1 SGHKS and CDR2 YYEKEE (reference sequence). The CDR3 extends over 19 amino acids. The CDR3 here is CASSGWMDVGLAGANVLTF. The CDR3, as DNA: TGTGCCAGCAGCGGTTGGATGGATGTGGGGTTGGCTGGGGCCAACGTCCTGACTTTC. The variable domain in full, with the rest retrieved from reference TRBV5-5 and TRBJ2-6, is DAGVTQSPTHLIKTRGQQVTLRCSPISGHKSVSWYQQVLGQGPQFIFQYYEKEERGRGNFPDRFSARQFPNYSSELNVNALLLGDSALYLCASSGWMDVGLAGANVLTFGAGSRLTVL.